The 25 T cell receptor beta chains below all came from one sample that was sequenced in a study of response to subunit inactivated influenza vaccine. TCRdb passed the RT-PCR reads through MiXCR, listing each CDR3 protein once. The sample records a few hundred thousand distinct CDR3 sequences, approximately 20% being singletons. Sequenced material: PBMCs from blood, taken less than 22 months after vaccination. Receptor source: a man between 50 and 75 years old who received an inactivated influenza vaccine.

This clonotype came up a few times. The chain links TRBV10-3 to TRBJ1-5; TRBD1 is a possible D gene (6 bases). CDR1 ENHRY and CDR2 SYGVKD come from the germline V gene. This CDR3 is built from 15 residues. V lost 0 bases, J lost 7 bases, and 13 bases lay in between. The CDR3 region is CAISESNRGAQPQHF. CDR3 DNA sequence: TGTGCCATCAGTGAGTCGAATCGGGGGGCCCAGCCCCAGCATTTT.

This chain's CDR3 is CASSQDSGATYNEQFF. The CDR3, as DNA: TGTGCCAGCAGCCAAGATTCGGGAGCAACCTACAATGAGCAGTTCTTC. This chain links TRBV3-1 with TRBJ2-1, with D tentatively TRBD2 (6 bases). The CDR3 is 16 amino acids. Germline V gives CDR1 LGHDT, CDR2 YNNKEL (reference sequence). Trimming removed 0 bases at V and 2 bases at J, with 11 bases between.

This clonotype was observed a handful of times. The chain is built from TRBV7-8 and TRBJ2-2, with D possibly TRBD1 on 5 matching bases. Germline CDR1 and CDR2: SGHVS and FQNEAQ. V dropped 4 bases and J dropped 1 base, with 10 bases sitting between them. This CDR3 contains 15 residues. The CDR3 DNA reads as TGTGCCAGCAGCTATCGGACAAGGAACACCGGGGAGCTGTTTTTT. Its protein is CASSYRTRNTGELFF.

This chain connects TRBV20-1 to TRBJ2-5, with 11 bases aligning to TRBD2. After removal of 3 bases from V and 4 bases from J, the junction contained 7 bases not matched to a gene. Germline CDR1 reads DFQATT; CDR2 reads SNEGSKA (reference sequence). The CDR3 extends over 15 amino acids. The DNA of the CDR3 is TGCAGTGCTAGCATGACTAGCGGGGTTCTAGAGACCCAGTACTTC. Its translation is CSASMTSGVLETQYF.

This clonotype was found many times. The chain couples TRBV5-1 to TRBJ1-4; 11 bases fit TRBD1. V was clipped by 3 bases and J by 7 bases; unmatched bases: 5. The CDR3 consists of 15 residues. The germline V gene has CDR1 SGHRS and CDR2 YFSETQ. The CDR3, as DNA: TGCGCCAGCAGCTCTGGACAGGGGGCCCTTGAAAAACTGTTTTTT. Translated: CASSSGQGALEKLFF. Based on the CDR3 plus reference TRBV5-1 and TRBJ1-4, the full variable domain is KAGVTQTPRYLIKTRGQQVTLSCSPISGHRSVSWYQQTPGQGLQFLFEYFSETQRNKGNFPGRFSGRQFSNSRSEMNVSTLELGDSALYLCASSSGQGALEKLFFGSGTQLSVL.

V usage is TRBV14 and J usage is TRBJ2-1; a weak D match, TRBD2 (5 bases). CDR1 and CDR2 (germline): SGHDN, FVKESK. Trimming took 4 bases from V and 6 from J, leaving 13 bases between them. The CDR3 sequence is 14 residues long. CDR3 sequence: CASSLMDSRNEQFF. The CDR3 nucleotides are TGTGCCAGCAGCCTTATGGACTCCCGCAATGAGCAGTTCTTC. Full variable domain (missing parts from reference TRBV14 and TRBJ2-1): EAGVTQFPSHSVIEKGQTVTLRCDPISGHDNLYWYRRVMGKEIKFLLHFVKESKQDESGMPNNRFLAERTGGTYSTLKVQPAELEDSGVYFCASSLMDSRNEQFFGPGTRLTVL.

This clonotype came up many times. In nucleotides, the CDR3 is TGTGCCAGCAGGAATAGGAACACTGAAGCTTTCTTT. The encoded protein is CASRNRNTEAFF. V gene TRBV5-8 combines with J gene TRBJ1-1; D is unclear. The germline V and J ends were trimmed by 5 bases and 1 base, with 6 bases remaining between them. There are 12 residues in the CDR3. Germline CDR1 SGHTS, CDR2 YDEGEE.

This clonotype has a count of ten or more. The chain links TRBV29-1 to TRBJ2-7; 9 nucleotides align to TRBD2. V gave up 2 bases and J gave up 0 bases; unmatched junction bases: 5. The germline V gene has CDR1 SQVTM and CDR2 ANQGSEA. CDR3 size: 15 residues. The CDR3 DNA is TGCAGCGTTGAATTACGACTAGCGGCCTCCTACGAGCAGTACTTC. Translating it yields CSVELRLAASYEQYF.

This clonotype was picked up a small number of times. This chain connects TRBV20-1 to TRBJ2-1; D might be TRBD2 (6 bases). Trimming removed 0 bases at V and 0 bases at J, with 15 bases between. This CDR3 is 17 amino acids long. Germline V gene sequence: CDR1 DFQATT, CDR2 SNEGSKA (reference sequence). CDR3 region: CSARDSLAKLSYNEQFF. In DNA form, the CDR3 reads TGCAGTGCTAGAGATTCTCTAGCGAAGCTCTCCTACAATGAGCAGTTCTTC.

This clonotype was seen a few times. V gene TRBV7-2 combines with J gene TRBJ1-5; the D gene is possibly TRBD1 (5 bases). This CDR3 has 15 residues. V lost 5 bases, J lost 0 bases, and 11 bases lay in between. The germline gives CDR1 SGHTA, CDR2 FQGNSA. The CDR3 bases are TGTGCCAGCAGCCCCGGGGACGTTAGCAATCAGCCCCAGCATTTT. Protein: CASSPGDVSNQPQHF.

This rearrangement joins TRBV3-1 to TRBJ2-5; 13 nucleotides match TRBD2. CDR1 is LGHDT, CDR2 YNNKEL, per germline (reference sequence). CDR3 length equals 17 residues. J gave up 1 base and V 6 bases, and 8 bases lay outside the gene matches. This CDR3 reads CASRAGLAGLTQETQYF. The DNA of the CDR3 is TGTGCCAGCAGAGCGGGACTAGCGGGACTCACCCAAGAGACCCAGTACTTC.

The genes are TRBV7-2 and TRBJ2-7; D is ambiguous. This CDR3 is 13 amino acids long. The germline V gene encodes CDR1 SGHTA and CDR2 FQGNSA. V gave up 5 bases and J gave up 3 bases, with 11 bases separating them. The CDR3 region is CASSLGLFYEQYF. Written as DNA, the CDR3 is TGTGCCAGCAGCCTCGGATTATTCTACGAGCAGTACTTC.

The chain couples TRBV20-1 to TRBJ2-2, with TRBD2 matching over 9 bases. The germline V gene encodes CDR1 DFQATT and CDR2 SNEGSKA (reference sequence). Trimming at V came to 1 base and at J to 6 bases, leaving 3 bases not matched to a gene. CDR3 length equals 14 residues. The CDR3 sequence is CSARVAGVPGELFF. CDR3 sequence (DNA): TGCAGTGCTAGAGTAGCGGGGGTCCCCGGGGAGCTGTTTTTT.

CDR3 DNA: TGTGCCAGCAGGCTCCCAGGGGGACTCTACGAGCAGTACTTC. This codes for CASRLPGGLYEQYF. The chain has TRBV12-3 or TRBV12-4 and TRBJ2-7; tentatively, D is TRBD1 (7 bases). CDR3 length: 14 residues. Trimming took 6 bases from V and 3 from J, leaving 15 bases between them.

The rearrangement joins TRBV5-6 to TRBJ2-7; 10 bases fit TRBD1. The germline CDR1 and CDR2 sequences are SGHDT and YYEEEE. The CDR3 sequence is 14 residues long. Germline trimming cut 2 bases from V and 4 bases from J; bases unmatched to any gene: 3. As DNA, the CDR3 is TGTGCCAGCAGCTTCGGGACAGGGGAGTACGAGCAGTACTTC. It encodes CASSFGTGEYEQYF.

This clonotype has more than one count but fewer than ten. V usage is TRBV12-3 or TRBV12-4 and J usage is TRBJ1-1; a weak D match, TRBD1 (5 bases). Between the trimmed V and J ends, which lost 7 bases and 4 bases, there was a span of 13 bases. CDR3 length: 13 residues. CDR3 DNA: TGTGCCAGCACCCGGGGGGAGGGCACTGAAGCTTTCTTT. Translation gives CASTRGEGTEAFF.

The chain employs TRBV5-1 and TRBJ1-5, with TRBD1 matching 7 bases. The CDR3 totals 16 residues. The germline CDR1 and CDR2 sequences are SGHRS and YFSETQ. The V gene end was trimmed by 4 bases and the J gene end by 4 bases; junction bases not matched to a gene: 11. The CDR3 coding sequence is TGCGCCAGCAGCCAGGGGGAAGGGGGGGCTAATCAGCCCCAGCATTTT. It specifies CASSQGEGGANQPQHF.

V is TRBV10-3 and J is TRBJ1-5, with unresolved D. V shed 8 bases and J shed 6 bases, with 14 bases lying between them. CDR1 and CDR2 from the germline V gene are ENHRY and SYGVKD. This CDR3 has 13 amino acids. The CDR3 bases are TGTGCCATCGGCTCGGGCGAAACTCAGCCCCAGCATTTT. Protein: CAIGSGETQPQHF.

DNA for the CDR3: TGTGCCAGCAGCGTAGCTTTAGGGACAGCTGAAAAACTGTTTTTT. Its translation is CASSVALGTAEKLFF. The rearrangement links TRBV9 to TRBJ1-4, with TRBD1 matching 7 bases. The CDR3 contains 15 residues. Germline CDR1 SGDLS, CDR2 YYNGEE. V gave up 0 bases and J gave up 7 bases; unmatched junction bases: 6. The variable domain in full, with the rest retrieved from reference TRBV9 and TRBJ1-4, is DSGVTQTPKHLITATGQRVTLRCSPRSGDLSVYWYQQSLDQGLQFLIQYYNGEERAKGNILERFSAQQFPDLHSELNLSSLELGDSALYFCASSVALGTAEKLFFGSGTQLSVL.

The chain combines TRBV19 with TRBJ1-1; 9 nucleotides agree with TRBD1. The CDR3 consists of 16 residues. CDR1 and CDR2 from the germline V gene are LNHDA and SQIVND (reference sequence). The trim removed 4 bases at V and 1 base at J, leaving 7 bases unmatched. The CDR3 region is CASSTGQGRGNTEAFF. Written as DNA, the CDR3 is TGTGCCAGTAGTACTGGACAGGGGCGGGGGAACACTGAAGCTTTCTTT.

A few counts support this clonotype. The rearrangement joins TRBV15 to TRBJ1-2, with D hard to call. CDR1 is LNHNV and CDR2 is YYDKDF in the germline V gene (reference sequence). The V end lost 3 bases, the J end lost 1 base, and 9 bases lay between the germline ends. The CDR3 loop spans 14 amino acids. The CDR3 sequence: CATSSPESNYGYTF. The CDR3 nucleotides are TGTGCCACCAGCAGTCCGGAAAGTAACTATGGCTACACCTTC.

This clonotype was counted a few times. J is TRBJ2-5 and V is TRBV3-1; 11 nucleotides line up with TRBD2. The J segment lost 4 bases and the V segment lost 4 bases, leaving 2 bases of the junction unmatched. The CDR3 has 14 amino acids. The germline gives CDR1 LGHDT, CDR2 YNNKEL (reference sequence). The CDR3 nucleotides read TGTGCCAGCAGCCCCGGGACTAGCGGAGAGACCCAGTACTTC. Amino acid sequence: CASSPGTSGETQYF.

The chain recombines TRBV10-2 with TRBJ2-2; D remains unclear. CDR3 length equals 14 residues. The germline V gene has CDR1 WSHSY and CDR2 SAAADI. V was pared by 0 bases and J by 0 bases, with 2 bases between. The CDR3 DNA is TGCGCCAGCAGTGAGTCGCCGAACACCGGGGAGCTGTTTTTT. Encoded protein: CASSESPNTGELFF.

This clonotype has just a few counts. The chain employs TRBV28 and TRBJ1-3; no clear D gene. Germline V gene lookup returns CDR1 MDHEN and CDR2 SYDVKM. Trimming left V 2 bases short and J 1 base short, with 12 bases between. The CDR3 has 16 residues. The CDR3 reads CASSLAEAISGNTIYF. The CDR3 region has the DNA TGTGCCAGCAGTTTAGCAGAAGCGATATCTGGAAACACCATATATTTT.

This clonotype was counted only a few times. The chain couples TRBV28 to TRBJ1-5, with D perhaps TRBD1 (5 bases). Trimming pared 9 bases from V and 2 bases from J, leaving 14 bases between. Germline V gene sequence: CDR1 MDHEN, CDR2 SYDVKM. CDR3 size: 14 residues. CDR3 nucleotides: TGTGCCAGTAAGGAGGGGTTAGGCAATCAGCCCCAGCATTTT. Its translation is CASKEGLGNQPQHF.